The next 2 T cell receptor beta chains were all read from a single sample in a study of shared clonotypes between healthy human individuals. Produced via immunoSEQ multiplex PCR; TCRdb's table is partial and in-frame only. The table lists roughly 510,000 clones, over 60% of them singletons, with under 15% in the top ten. The specimen sequenced was PBMCs. Receptors originate from a woman aged 40 to 50 in good health. Some clones in this sample may be carry-over from other donors' samples.

The table lists this clone with many counts. The chain is built from TRBV11-2 and TRBJ2-1; perhaps TRBD2 as D (6 bases). Germline CDR1 and CDR2: SGHAT and FQNNGV. This CDR3 is built from 13 residues. V lost 0 bases and J lost 10, with 10 bases in between. CDR3 residues: CASSLDLSGEQFF. The CDR3 DNA sequence: TGTGCCAGCAGCTTAGATCTAAGCGGGGAGCAGTTCTTC.

The CDR3 is CASSERAGRGYFYNEQFF. In DNA, the CDR3 is TGTGCCAGCAGTGAAAGAGCCGGCAGGGGCTACTTCTACAATGAGCAGTTCTTC. The chain joins TRBV6-1 to TRBJ2-1; weak D call: TRBD1 (6 bases). CDR1 MNHNS and CDR2 SASEGT come from the germline V gene. The CDR3 totals 18 residues. The V end lost 2 bases, the J end lost 3 bases, and 20 bases lay between the germline ends.